Following are 8 T cell receptor beta chains from one sample sequenced in a study of cytomegalovirus exposure and HLA in healthy donors. Repertoires were generated with immunoSEQ multiplex PCR, while TCRdb's copy carries only in-frame clones and drops some. The table shows approximately 140,000 clones, with approximately 86% occurring only once. The specimen sequenced was PBMCs. All receptors derive from a man younger than 30 in good health and CMV-seropositive.

The chain recombines TRBV6-5 with TRBJ1-1; D is perhaps TRBD1 (5 bases). CDR3 length: 13 residues. V lost 6 bases, J lost 4 bases, and 12 bases lay in between. CDR1 is MNHEY and CDR2 is SVGAGI in the germline V gene. The CDR3 region is CASSPGGGTEAFF. The CDR3 coding sequence is TGTGCCAGCAGCCCGGGGGGTGGCACTGAAGCTTTCTTT.

This chain joins TRBV18 and TRBJ1-1; D possibly corresponds to TRBD1 (5 bases). Deletions cut 3 bases from V and 10 bases from J, with 12 bases between. Germline assignment: CDR1 KGHSH and CDR2 LQKENI. The CDR3 is 12 amino acids. The CDR3 DNA reads as TGTGCCAGCTCACCCCCGGACACCTTAGCTTTCTTT. Translated, it gives CASSPPDTLAFF.

The chain joins TRBV27 to TRBJ1-5; D uncertain. Germline V gene lookup returns CDR1 MNHEY and CDR2 SMNVEV (reference sequence). The CDR3 extends over 13 amino acids. The germline V and J ends were trimmed by 2 bases and 7 bases, with 9 bases remaining between them. CDR3 residues: CASSLRTRQPQHF. In DNA form, the CDR3 reads TGTGCCAGCAGTTTAAGAACGCGGCAGCCCCAGCATTTT.

The gene calls are TRBV7-2 and TRBJ2-1, with 8 bases that match TRBD1. Germline lookup yields CDR1 SGHTA and CDR2 FQGNSA. The CDR3 is 11 amino acids. The J segment lost 12 bases and the V segment lost 4 bases, leaving 2 bases of the junction unmatched. The CDR3 bases are TGTGCCAGCAGCTATGGACAGGGGCAGTTCTTC. It translates to CASSYGQGQFF.

The chain combines TRBV6-1 with TRBJ2-5; the D is unclear. The V gene's germline CDR1 is MNHNS and CDR2 SASEGT. Trimming took off 5 bases at V and 1 base at J, with 14 bases between the two ends. The CDR3 loop spans 15 amino acids. This CDR3 reads CASSLGATIQETQYF. In DNA form, the CDR3 reads TGTGCCAGCAGTTTAGGAGCAACCATCCAAGAGACCCAGTACTTC.

V gene TRBV9 combines with J gene TRBJ1-5; possible D gene TRBD1, 5 bases. There are 15 residues in the CDR3. Trimming removed 0 bases from V and 5 bases from J, with 12 bases in between. The germline V gene has CDR1 SGDLS and CDR2 YYNGEE. CDR3 DNA: TGTGCCAGCAGCGTAGGAGGCAGGGTAGATCAGCCCCAGCATTTT. This gives the protein CASSVGGRVDQPQHF.

The rearrangement links TRBV14 to TRBJ2-7; D not resolved. Trimming cost V 1 base and J 3 bases, with 7 bases left between them. CDR3 length equals 13 residues. The V gene's germline CDR1 is SGHDN and CDR2 FVKESK. The CDR3 is CASSQGHIYEQYF. The CDR3 bases are TGTGCCAGCAGCCAAGGGCACATCTACGAGCAGTACTTC.

The chain couples TRBV18 to TRBJ2-3; TRBD2 matches at 12 bases. There are 14 residues in the CDR3. The V segment lost 6 bases and the J segment 4 bases; nucleotides outside the gene matches: 2. CDR1 and CDR2 from the germline V gene are KGHSH and LQKENI. CDR3 sequence: CASSTSGGPDTQYF. The CDR3 bases are TGTGCCAGCTCGACTAGCGGGGGTCCAGATACGCAGTATTTT.